This is a list of T cell receptor beta chains from one sample in a study of metastatic and nonmetastatic thyroid tumors. TCRdb redid the clone calls on the PCR reads using MiXCR. Here the sample spans roughly 27,000 clones, 20% to 25% being singletons. Material for sequencing was blood. The receptors shown here come from a female donor with papillary thyroid cancer or a benign thyroid nodule (not recorded which). Some clones in this sample may be carry-over from other donors' samples. Each CDR3 is given with its conserved first and last residue. A D gene is named only where the DNA matches it firmly.

D: .
V: TRBV6-1
J: TRBJ2-7
CDR3: CASSESSSYEQYF

D: .
V: TRBV7-8
J: TRBJ1-3
CDR3: CASSLDRGRGTIYF

D: .
V: TRBV19
J: TRBJ2-7
CDR3: CASRSGGTYEQYF

D: TRBD2
V: TRBV5-1
J: TRBJ2-1
CDR3: CASSLAGSGTYNEQFF

D: TRBD1
V: TRBV15
J: TRBJ2-5
CDR3: CATSREGAGTVETQYF

D: .
V: TRBV6-1
J: TRBJ2-2
CDR3: CASSGGGLDTGELFF

D: .
V: TRBV28
J: TRBJ1-2
CDR3: CASGKTDYGYTF

D: .
V: TRBV20-1
J: TRBJ1-1
CDR3: CSARQVYTEAFF

D: .
V: TRBV11-2
J: TRBJ2-7
CDR3: CASSTHPTGRVYEQYF

D: .
V: TRBV20-1
J: TRBJ2-4
CDR3: CSAEDRAKNIQYF

D: .
V: TRBV7-2
J: TRBJ1-6
CDR3: CASSLSIQVAKSPLHF

D: .
V: TRBV20-1
J: TRBJ2-3
CDR3: CSAIPYSPGSTDTQYF

D: TRBD1
V: TRBV20-1
J: TRBJ1-2
CDR3: CSASRDRVYGYTF

D: .
V: TRBV11-3
J: TRBJ2-7
CDR3: CASSLVPAGGEQYF

D: .
V: TRBV7-8
J: TRBJ2-1
CDR3: CASSPQAGLNEQFF

D: TRBD1
V: TRBV28
J: TRBJ1-2
CDR3: CASSSGGLGTGNGYTF

D: .
V: TRBV27
J: TRBJ2-7
CDR3: CASSLGAGLTYEQYF

D: TRBD1
V: TRBV20-1
J: TRBJ1-6
CDR3: CSAYAGRTGNSPLHF

D: .
V: TRBV6-1
J: TRBJ1-1
CDR3: CASRLQGRAEAFF

D: TRBD2
V: TRBV20-1
J: TRBJ2-7
CDR3: CSARPLTSGDSYEQYF

D: .
V: TRBV20-1
J: TRBJ2-7
CDR3: CSANAPSGSYEQYF

D: .
V: TRBV7-8
J: TRBJ1-6
CDR3: CASSLDTASSYNSPLHF

D: .
V: TRBV7-2
J: TRBJ2-3
CDR3: CASASGFGTDTQYF

D: TRBD2
V: TRBV7-2
J: TRBJ2-1
CDR3: CASSRLAGALTYNEQFF

D: .
V: TRBV7-2
J: TRBJ1-5
CDR3: CASSYSFGGHQPQHF

D: .
V: TRBV18
J: TRBJ1-6
CDR3: CASSHYNSPLHF

D: .
V: TRBV5-6
J: TRBJ1-2
CDR3: CASSLGRGKVLGYTF

D: TRBD1
V: TRBV6-2/TRBV6-3
J: TRBJ2-6
CDR3: CASSSTGAGANVLTF

D: .
V: TRBV4-1
J: TRBJ2-3
CDR3: CASSQVGDTQYF

D: TRBD2
V: TRBV4-3
J: TRBJ2-2
CDR3: CASSQVRGANTGELFF

D: .
V: TRBV6-1
J: TRBJ2-7
CDR3: CASSETDQNYEQYF

D: TRBD2
V: TRBV6-1
J: TRBJ2-7
CDR3: CASSLGLALYEQYF

D: .
V: TRBV6-1
J: TRBJ2-1
CDR3: CASSEGGDEQFF

D: .
V: TRBV20-1
J: TRBJ2-7
CDR3: CSARQWRYEQYF

D: TRBD2
V: TRBV7-6
J: TRBJ2-1
CDR3: CASSLTPPGGPSDNEQFF

D: .
V: TRBV6-1
J: TRBJ1-6
CDR3: CASSSGNSPLHF

D: .
V: TRBV7-9
J: TRBJ1-1
CDR3: CASSLLRPEAFF

D: .
V: TRBV6-2/TRBV6-3
J: TRBJ2-3
CDR3: CTSSPTDTQYF

D: .
V: TRBV6-2/TRBV6-3
J: TRBJ2-3
CDR3: CASSSWTGIFTQYF

D: TRBD1
V: TRBV11-2
J: TRBJ2-6
CDR3: CASSYGQALSGANVLTF

D: TRBD2
V: TRBV6-1
J: TRBJ2-3
CDR3: CASSRLAGITDTQYF

D: TRBD1
V: TRBV30
J: TRBJ2-7
CDR3: CAWSAGGIEQYF

D: .
V: TRBV12-3/TRBV12-4
J: TRBJ1-1
CDR3: CASSLLGAEAFF

D: .
V: TRBV27
J: TRBJ1-2
CDR3: CASSSSDLTDGENYGYTF

D: .
V: TRBV19
J: TRBJ2-4
CDR3: CASSEQTTKNIQYF

D: .
V: TRBV27
J: TRBJ2-2
CDR3: CASSFWGGRSGELFF

D: .
V: TRBV20-1
J: TRBJ2-2
CDR3: CSASGPNTGELFF

D: TRBD2
V: TRBV2
J: TRBJ2-5
CDR3: CASSEGSGRGETQYF

D: TRBD2
V: TRBV6-5
J: TRBJ2-2
CDR3: CASRPGLAGSANTGELFF

D: TRBD2
V: TRBV20-1
J: TRBJ2-6
CDR3: CSARTSGGSGANVLTF

D: TRBD1
V: TRBV24-1
J: TRBJ2-1
CDR3: CATSDYGTAYNEQFF

D: .
V: TRBV20-1
J: TRBJ2-6
CDR3: CSARDQAGANVLNF

D: .
V: TRBV28
J: TRBJ2-3
CDR3: CASSLVGDTQYF

D: TRBD1
V: TRBV20-1
J: TRBJ1-6
CDR3: CSALLPDRANSPLHF

D: .
V: TRBV7-9
J: TRBJ2-1
CDR3: CASSSLANEQFF